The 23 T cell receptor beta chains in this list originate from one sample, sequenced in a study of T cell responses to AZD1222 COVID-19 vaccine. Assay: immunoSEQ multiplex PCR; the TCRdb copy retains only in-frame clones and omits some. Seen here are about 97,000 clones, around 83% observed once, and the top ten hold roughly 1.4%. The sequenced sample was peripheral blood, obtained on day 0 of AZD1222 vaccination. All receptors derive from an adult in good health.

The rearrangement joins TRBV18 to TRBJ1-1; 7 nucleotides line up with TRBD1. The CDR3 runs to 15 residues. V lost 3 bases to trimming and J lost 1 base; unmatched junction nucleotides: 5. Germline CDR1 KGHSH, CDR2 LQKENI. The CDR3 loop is CASSPRTGTNTEAFF. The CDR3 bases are TGTGCCAGCTCACCTAGGACAGGAACGAACACTGAAGCTTTCTTT.

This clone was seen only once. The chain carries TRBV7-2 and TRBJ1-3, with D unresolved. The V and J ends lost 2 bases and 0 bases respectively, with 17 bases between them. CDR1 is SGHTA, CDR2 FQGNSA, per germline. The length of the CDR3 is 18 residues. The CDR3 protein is CASSLSDDGFLSGNTIYF. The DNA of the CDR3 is TGTGCCAGCAGCTTATCCGACGACGGCTTTCTCTCTGGAAACACCATATATTTT.

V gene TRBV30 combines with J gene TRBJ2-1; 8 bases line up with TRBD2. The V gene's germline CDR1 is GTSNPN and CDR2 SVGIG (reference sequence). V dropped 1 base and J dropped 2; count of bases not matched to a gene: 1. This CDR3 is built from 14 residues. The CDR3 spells CAWSAAGAYNEQFF. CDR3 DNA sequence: TGTGCCTGGAGTGCAGCGGGAGCCTACAATGAGCAGTTCTTC.

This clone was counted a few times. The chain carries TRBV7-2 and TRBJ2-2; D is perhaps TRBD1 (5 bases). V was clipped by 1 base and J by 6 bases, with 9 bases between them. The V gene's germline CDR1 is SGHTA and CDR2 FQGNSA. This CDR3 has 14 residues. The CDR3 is CASSLGLGAGELFF. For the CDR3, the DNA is TGTGCCAGCAGCTTAGGCTTAGGGGCCGGGGAGCTGTTTTTT.

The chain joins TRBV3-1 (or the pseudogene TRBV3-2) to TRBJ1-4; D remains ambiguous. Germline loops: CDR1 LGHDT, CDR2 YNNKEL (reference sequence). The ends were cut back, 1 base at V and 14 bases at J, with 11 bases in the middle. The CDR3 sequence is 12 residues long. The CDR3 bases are TGTGCCAGCAGCCAAGGGCACGGTTTCCTGTTTTTT. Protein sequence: CASSQGHGFLFF.

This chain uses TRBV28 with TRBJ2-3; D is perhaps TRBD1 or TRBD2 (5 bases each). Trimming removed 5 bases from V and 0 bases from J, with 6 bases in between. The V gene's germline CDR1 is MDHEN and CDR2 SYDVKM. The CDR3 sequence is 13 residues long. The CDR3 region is CASSRDSTDTQYF. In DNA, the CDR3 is TGTGCCAGCAGTAGGGACAGCACAGATACGCAGTATTTT.

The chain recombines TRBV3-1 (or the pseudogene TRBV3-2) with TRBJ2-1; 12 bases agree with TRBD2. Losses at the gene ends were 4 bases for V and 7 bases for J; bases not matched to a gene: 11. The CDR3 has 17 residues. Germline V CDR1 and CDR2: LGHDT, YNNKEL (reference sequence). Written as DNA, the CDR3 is TGTGCCAGCAGCCTAAAAGGACTAGCGGGAAGGAGGAATGAGCAGTTCTTC. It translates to CASSLKGLAGRRNEQFF.

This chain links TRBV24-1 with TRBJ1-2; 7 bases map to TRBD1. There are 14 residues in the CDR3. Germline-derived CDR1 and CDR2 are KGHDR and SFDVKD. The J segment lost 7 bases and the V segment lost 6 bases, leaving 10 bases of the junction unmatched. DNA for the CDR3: TGTGCCACCAGTACAGTAACAGGGGCGGGTGGCTACACCTTC. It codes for CATSTVTGAGGYTF.

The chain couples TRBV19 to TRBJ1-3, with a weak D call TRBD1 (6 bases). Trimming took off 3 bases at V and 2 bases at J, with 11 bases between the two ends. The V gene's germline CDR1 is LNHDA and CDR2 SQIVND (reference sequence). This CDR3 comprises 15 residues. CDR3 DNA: TGTGCCAGTAGTATTCAGGGGAGGCCTGGAAACACCATATATTTT. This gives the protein CASSIQGRPGNTIYF. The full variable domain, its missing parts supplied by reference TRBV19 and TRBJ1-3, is DGGITQSPKYLFRKEGQNVTLSCEQNLNHDAMYWYRQDPGQGLRLIYYSQIVNDFQKGDIAEGYSVSREKKESFPLTVTSAQKNPTAFYLCASSIQGRPGNTIYFGEGSWLTVV.

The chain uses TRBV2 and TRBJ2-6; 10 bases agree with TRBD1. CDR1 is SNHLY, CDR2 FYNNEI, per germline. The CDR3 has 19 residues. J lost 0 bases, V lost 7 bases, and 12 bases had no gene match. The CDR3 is CASIRRPGQGFSGANVLTF. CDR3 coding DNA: TGTGCCAGCATTCGACGGCCGGGACAGGGGTTCTCTGGGGCCAACGTCCTGACTTTC. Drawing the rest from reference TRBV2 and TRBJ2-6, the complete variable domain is EPEVTQTPSHQVTQMGQEVILRCVPISNHLYFYWYRQILGQKVEFLVSFYNNEISEKSEIFDDQFSVERPDGSNFTLKIRSTKLEDSAMYFCASIRRPGQGFSGANVLTFGAGSRLTVL.

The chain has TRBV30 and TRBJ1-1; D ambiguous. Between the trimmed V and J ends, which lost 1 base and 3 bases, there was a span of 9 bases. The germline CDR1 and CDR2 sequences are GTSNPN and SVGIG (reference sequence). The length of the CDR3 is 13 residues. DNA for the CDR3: TGTGCCTGGAGTGCAAACCCCGACACTGAAGCTTTCTTT. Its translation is CAWSANPDTEAFF.

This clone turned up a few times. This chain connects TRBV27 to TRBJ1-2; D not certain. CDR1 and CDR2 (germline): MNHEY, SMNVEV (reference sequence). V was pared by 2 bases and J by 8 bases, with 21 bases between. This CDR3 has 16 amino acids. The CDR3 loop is CASSLEGRTSIAGYTF. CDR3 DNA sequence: TGTGCCAGCAGTTTAGAGGGCCGTACCTCTATTGCGGGCTACACCTTC.

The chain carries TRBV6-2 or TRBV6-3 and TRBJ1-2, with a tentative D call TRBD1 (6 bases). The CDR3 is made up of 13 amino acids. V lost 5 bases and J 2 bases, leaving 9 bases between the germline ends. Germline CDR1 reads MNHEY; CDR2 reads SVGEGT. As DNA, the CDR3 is TGTGCCAGCAGTCGACAGGAGAACTATGGCTACACCTTC. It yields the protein CASSRQENYGYTF.

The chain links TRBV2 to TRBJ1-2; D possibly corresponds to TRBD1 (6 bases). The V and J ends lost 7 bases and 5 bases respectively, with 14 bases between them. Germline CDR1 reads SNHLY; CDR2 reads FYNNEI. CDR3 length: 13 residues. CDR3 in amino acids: CASIKGESYGYTF. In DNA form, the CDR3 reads TGTGCCAGCATAAAGGGGGAGTCGTATGGCTACACCTTC.

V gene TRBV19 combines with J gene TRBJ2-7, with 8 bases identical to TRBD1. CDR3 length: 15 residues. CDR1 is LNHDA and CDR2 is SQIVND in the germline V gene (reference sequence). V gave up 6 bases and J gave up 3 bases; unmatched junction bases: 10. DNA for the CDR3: TGTGCCAGTAGCCAGACAGGGGTTATCCACTACGAGCAGTACTTC. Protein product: CASSQTGVIHYEQYF.

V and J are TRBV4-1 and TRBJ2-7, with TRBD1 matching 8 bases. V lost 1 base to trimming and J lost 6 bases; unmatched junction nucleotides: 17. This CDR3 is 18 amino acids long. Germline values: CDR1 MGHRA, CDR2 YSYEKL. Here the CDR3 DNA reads TGCGCCAGCAGCCAAGGTCGAGTTACCGGGACAGGTGGGGGCGAGCAGTACTTC. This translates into CASSQGRVTGTGGGEQYF.

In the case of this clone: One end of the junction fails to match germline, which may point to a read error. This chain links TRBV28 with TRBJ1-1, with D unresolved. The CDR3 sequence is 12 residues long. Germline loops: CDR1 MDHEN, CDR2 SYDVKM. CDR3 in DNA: TGTGCCAGCAGTCTGAGGCGTTCTGAGGCTTTCTTT. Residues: CASSLRRSEAFF.

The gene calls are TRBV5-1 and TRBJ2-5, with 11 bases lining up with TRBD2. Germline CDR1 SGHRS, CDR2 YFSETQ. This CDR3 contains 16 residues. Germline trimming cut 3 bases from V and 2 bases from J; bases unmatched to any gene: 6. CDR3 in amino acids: CASSSPGLAEQETQYF. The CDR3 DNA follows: TGCGCCAGCAGCTCCCCGGGACTAGCGGAACAAGAGACCCAGTACTTC.

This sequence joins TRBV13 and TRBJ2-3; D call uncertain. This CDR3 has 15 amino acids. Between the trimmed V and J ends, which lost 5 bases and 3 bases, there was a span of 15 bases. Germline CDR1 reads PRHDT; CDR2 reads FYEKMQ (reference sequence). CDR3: CASSPAGWATDTQYF. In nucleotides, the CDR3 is TGTGCCAGCAGCCCCGCTGGGTGGGCAACAGATACGCAGTATTTT. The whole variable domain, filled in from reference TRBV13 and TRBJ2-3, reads AAGVIQSPRHLIKEKRETATLKCYPIPRHDTVYWYQQGPGQDPQFLISFYEKMQSDKGSIPDRFSAQQFSDYHSELNMSSLELGDSALYFCASSPAGWATDTQYFGPGTRLTVL.

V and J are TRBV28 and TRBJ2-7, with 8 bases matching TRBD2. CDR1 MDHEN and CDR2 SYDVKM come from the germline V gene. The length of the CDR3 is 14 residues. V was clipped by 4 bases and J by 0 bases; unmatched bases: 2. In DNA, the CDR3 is TGTGCCAGCAGTTCTGCGGGGGGCTCCTACGAGCAGTACTTC. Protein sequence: CASSSAGGSYEQYF. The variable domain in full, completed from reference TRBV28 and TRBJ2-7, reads DVKVTQSSRYLVKRTGEKVFLECVQDMDHENMFWYRQDPGLGLRLIYFSYDVKMKEKGDIPEGYSVSREKKERFSLILESASTNQTSMYLCASSSAGGSYEQYFGPGTRLTVT.

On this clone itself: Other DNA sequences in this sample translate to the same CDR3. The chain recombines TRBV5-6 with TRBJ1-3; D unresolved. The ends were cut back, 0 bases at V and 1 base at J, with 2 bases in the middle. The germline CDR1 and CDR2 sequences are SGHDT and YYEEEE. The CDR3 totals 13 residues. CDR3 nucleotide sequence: TGTGCCAGCAGCTTGGGATCTGGAAACACCATATATTTT. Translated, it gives CASSLGSGNTIYF.

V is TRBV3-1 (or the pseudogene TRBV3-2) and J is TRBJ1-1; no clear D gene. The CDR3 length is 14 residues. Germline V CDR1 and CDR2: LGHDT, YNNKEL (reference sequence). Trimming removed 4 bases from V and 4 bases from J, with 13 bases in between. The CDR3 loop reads CASSPTGGFTEAFF. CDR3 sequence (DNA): TGTGCCAGCAGCCCGACTGGTGGGTTCACTGAAGCTTTCTTT.

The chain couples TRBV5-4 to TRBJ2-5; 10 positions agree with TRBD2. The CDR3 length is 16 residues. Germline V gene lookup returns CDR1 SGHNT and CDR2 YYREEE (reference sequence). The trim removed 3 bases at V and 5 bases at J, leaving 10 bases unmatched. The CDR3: CASSWTSGRGWETQYF. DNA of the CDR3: TGTGCCAGCAGCTGGACTAGCGGAAGGGGCTGGGAGACCCAGTACTTC.